This TCR beta chain appears in the sequencing data of a study of T cells in Graves' hyperthyroidism and ophthalmopathy. CDR3 length: 10 amino acids. Trimming cost V 7 bases and J 6 bases, with 6 bases left between them. Germline V lookup: CDR1 DFQATT, CDR2 SNEGSKA (reference sequence). This clonotype was detected many times. The CDR3 regions of TCR beta were amplified from RNA transcripts. HTBI primers were used for first-round RT-PCR of the TCR CDR3. TCRdb reprocessed the multiplex PCR reads via MiXCR and lists one record per CDR3 protein. The repertoire holds 390,000 or so distinct CDR3 sequences, with roughly 15% as singletons.

The sequence came from a man aged 18 to 35 with Graves' ophthalmopathy. This rearrangement joins TRBV20-1 to TRBJ1-4; D ambiguous. Source material: blood. CDR3 sequence (DNA): TGCAGTGTTCTGCATGAAAAACTGTTTTTT. Translating it yields CSVLHEKLFF.